In this sample, the clone carrying this T cell receptor beta chain turned up many times. Individual cDNA molecules were tagged with unique molecular identifiers, the study reported. TCRdb called the 5' RACE reads again in MiXCR, with one record for every CDR3 protein. In the table there are around 68,000 distinct CDR3 sequences, approximately 5.9% of which are singletons. The data belong to a study of early T cells in non-severe SARS-CoV-2 infection. The sample in question was whole blood, obtained at baseline. This receptor was identified in an adult who was a healthcare worker with PCR-confirmed SARS-CoV-2 infection or an uninfected control (not recorded which).

CDR3 nucleotides: TGTGCCAGCAGCCACCTGCGAGTAGGGGCCTACAATGAGCAGTTCTTC. This encodes CASSHLRVGAYNEQFF. The rearrangement uses TRBV12-3 or TRBV12-4 and TRBJ2-1, with a weak D call TRBD1 (5 bases). Trimming cost V 6 bases and J 2 bases, with 17 bases left between them. CDR3 length equals 16 residues.